The entry below describes one TCR beta chain. Its antigen is unidentified. The data are from a study of graft-versus-host responses after intestinal transplantation. At the level of the study: Multivisceral, liver-intestinal, or isolated intestinal transplants were given to recipients. Once they had received anti-thymocyte globulin induction, all recipients took tacrolimus and steroids for about 3 years. General study points: Declines in HvG clones occurring early post-transplant were associated with peak circulating GvH clone levels. Detected in recipient marrow were GvH clones, some of which were first observed in ileum or blood.

CDR3 size: 11 residues. V lost 5 bases and J lost 8, with 9 bases in between. The germline V gene encodes CDR1 LNHDA and CDR2 SQIVND (reference sequence). Sequencing used immunoSEQ multiplex PCR; TCRdb keeps in-frame clones, though not all of them. The sample yields tens of thousands of clones, less than 90% seen once. The chain recombines TRBV19 with TRBJ1-2; D remains unclear. Sequenced material: PBMCs, taken 1070 days after transplant. This TCR came from a human patient who received an intestinal transplant, so some T cells may come from the graft donor. CDR3 sequence (DNA): TGTGCCAGTAGTGTTCGTGGGGGCTACACCTTC. It is translated as CASSVRGGYTF.